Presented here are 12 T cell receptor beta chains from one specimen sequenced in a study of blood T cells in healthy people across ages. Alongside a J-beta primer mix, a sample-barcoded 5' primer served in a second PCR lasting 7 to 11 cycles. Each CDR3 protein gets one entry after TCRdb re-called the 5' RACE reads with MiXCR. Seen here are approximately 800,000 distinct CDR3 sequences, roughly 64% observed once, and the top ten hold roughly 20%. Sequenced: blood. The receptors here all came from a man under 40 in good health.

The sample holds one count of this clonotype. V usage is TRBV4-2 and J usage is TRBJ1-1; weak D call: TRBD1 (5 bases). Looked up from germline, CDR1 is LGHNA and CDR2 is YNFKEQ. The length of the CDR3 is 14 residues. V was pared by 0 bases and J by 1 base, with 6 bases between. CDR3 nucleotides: TGTGCCAGCAGCCAAGAAGGACAGAACACTGAAGCTTTCTTT. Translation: CASSQEGQNTEAFF.

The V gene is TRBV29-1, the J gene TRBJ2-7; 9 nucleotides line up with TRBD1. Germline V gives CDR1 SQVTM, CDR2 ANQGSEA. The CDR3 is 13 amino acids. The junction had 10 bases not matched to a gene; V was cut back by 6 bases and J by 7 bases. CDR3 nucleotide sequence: TGCAGCGTCAGGACAGGGGCCGCCAATGAGCAGTACTTC. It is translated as CSVRTGAANEQYF.

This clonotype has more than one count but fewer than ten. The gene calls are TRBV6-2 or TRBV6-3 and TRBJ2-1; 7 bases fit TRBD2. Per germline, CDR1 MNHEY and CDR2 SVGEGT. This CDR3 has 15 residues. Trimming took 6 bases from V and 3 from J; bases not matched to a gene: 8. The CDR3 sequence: CASSWGEGFYNEQFF. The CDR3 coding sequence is TGTGCCAGCAGCTGGGGGGAGGGCTTCTACAATGAGCAGTTCTTC.

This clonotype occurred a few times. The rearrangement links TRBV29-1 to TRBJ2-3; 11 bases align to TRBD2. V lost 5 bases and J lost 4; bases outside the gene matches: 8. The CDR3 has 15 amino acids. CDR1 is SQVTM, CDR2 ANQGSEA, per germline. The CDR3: CSVSTSGAAADTQYF. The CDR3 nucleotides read TGCAGCGTTTCGACTAGCGGGGCGGCCGCAGATACGCAGTATTTT.

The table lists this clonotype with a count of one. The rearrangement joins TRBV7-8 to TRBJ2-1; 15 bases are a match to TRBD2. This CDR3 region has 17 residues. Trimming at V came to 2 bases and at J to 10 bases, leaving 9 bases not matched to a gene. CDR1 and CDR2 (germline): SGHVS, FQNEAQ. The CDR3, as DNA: TGTGCCAGCAGCTTAATCAGGACTAGCGGGGGGGCCTGGGAGCAGTTCTTC. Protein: CASSLIRTSGGAWEQFF.

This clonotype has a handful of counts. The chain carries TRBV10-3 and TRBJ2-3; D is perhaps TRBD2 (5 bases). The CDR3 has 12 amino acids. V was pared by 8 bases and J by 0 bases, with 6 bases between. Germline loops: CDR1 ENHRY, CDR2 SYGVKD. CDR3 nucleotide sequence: TGTGCCATCGGAGGAAGCACAGATACGCAGTATTTT. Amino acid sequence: CAIGGSTDTQYF.

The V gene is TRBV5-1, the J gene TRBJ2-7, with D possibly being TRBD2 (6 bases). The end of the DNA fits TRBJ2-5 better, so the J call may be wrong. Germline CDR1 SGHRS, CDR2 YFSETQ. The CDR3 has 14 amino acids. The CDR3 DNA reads TGCGCCAGCAGCTCGGGACTGAGCGTGGAGACCCAGTACTTC. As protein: CASSSGLSVETQYF.

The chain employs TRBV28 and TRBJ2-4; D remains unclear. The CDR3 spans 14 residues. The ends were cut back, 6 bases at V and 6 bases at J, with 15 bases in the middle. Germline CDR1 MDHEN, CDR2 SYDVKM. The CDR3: CASSSLGRSNIQYF. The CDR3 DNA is TGTGCCAGCAGCTCCCTCGGCAGATCAAACATTCAGTACTTC.

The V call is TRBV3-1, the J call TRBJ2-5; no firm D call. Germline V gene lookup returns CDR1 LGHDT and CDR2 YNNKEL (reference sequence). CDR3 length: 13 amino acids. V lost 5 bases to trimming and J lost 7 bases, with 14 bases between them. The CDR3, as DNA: TGTGCCAGCAGCGACGCCTCACGTGGGACCCAGTACTTC. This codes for CASSDASRGTQYF.

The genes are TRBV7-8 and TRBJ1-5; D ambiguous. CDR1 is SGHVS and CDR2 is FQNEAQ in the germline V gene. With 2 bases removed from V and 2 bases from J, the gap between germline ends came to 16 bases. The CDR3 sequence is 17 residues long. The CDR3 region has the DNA TGTGCCAGCAGCTTATGGCCTTTTGGTTGGGGCAATCAGCCCCAGCATTTT. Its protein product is CASSLWPFGWGNQPQHF. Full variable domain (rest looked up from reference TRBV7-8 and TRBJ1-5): GAGVSQSPRYKVAKRGQDVALRCDPISGHVSLFWYQQALGQGPEFLTYFQNEAQLDKSGLPSDRFFAERPEGSVSTLKIQRTQQEDSAVYLCASSLWPFGWGNQPQHFGDGTRLSIL.

CDR3 region: CASSFGGAENTEAFF. Written as DNA, the CDR3 is TGTGCCAGCAGTTTTGGAGGGGCTGAGAACACTGAAGCTTTCTTT. This sequence joins TRBV6-2 or TRBV6-3 and TRBJ1-1; D perhaps matches TRBD1 (5 bases). This CDR3 spans 15 amino acids. Looked up from germline, CDR1 is MNHEY and CDR2 is SVGEGT. V gave up 4 bases and J gave up 1 base, with 13 bases separating them.

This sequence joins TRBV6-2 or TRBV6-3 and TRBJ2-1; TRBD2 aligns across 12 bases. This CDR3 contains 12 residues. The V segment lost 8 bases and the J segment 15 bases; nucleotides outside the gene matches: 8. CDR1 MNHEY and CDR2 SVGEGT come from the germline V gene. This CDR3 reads CASAASGRAAFF. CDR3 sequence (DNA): TGTGCCAGCGCGGCTAGCGGGAGGGCCGCGTTCTTC.